The next 6 T cell receptor beta chains were all read from a single sample in a study of post-analysis software for immune sequencing data. Libraries were made from TCR beta cDNA, and they carried unique molecular identifiers. Each CDR3 protein is one row after TCRdb ran MiXCR on the PCR reads. The table records about 680,000 distinct CDR3 sequences, 59% of them present only once. The study's findings and limits: Compared with controls, patients had more of roughly five TRBV segments, including TRBV5-6, TRBV5-1 and TRBV20-1.

The antigens of these receptors remain unknown. What was sequenced was blood. Receptors originate from a girl aged 2 to 9 with multiple sclerosis.

J is TRBJ1-2 and V is TRBV29-1; 9 bases are shared with TRBD1. From germline, CDR1 is SQVTM and CDR2 ANQGSEA. The CDR3 is 15 amino acids. V gave up 7 bases and J gave up 6 bases; unmatched junction bases: 15. The CDR3 nucleotides read TGCAGCGCCGGGAACGTGGGACAGGGTACGGATGGCTACACCTTC. Protein product: CSAGNVGQGTDGYTF. Filled out from reference TRBV29-1 and TRBJ1-2, the complete variable domain reads SAVISQKPSRDICQRGTSLTIQCQVDSQVTMMFWYRQQPGQSLTLIATANQGSEATYESGFVIDKFPISRPNLTFSTLTVSNMSPEDSSIYLCSAGNVGQGTDGYTFGSGTRLTVV.

The chain uses TRBV12-3 or TRBV12-4 and TRBJ2-2, with 10 bases lining up with TRBD2. V gave up 7 bases and J gave up 2 bases; unmatched junction bases: 4. CDR3 size: 15 residues. CDR3 protein: CASTRTSGNTGELFF. In DNA form, the CDR3 reads TGTGCCAGCACCAGGACTAGCGGAAACACCGGGGAGCTGTTTTTT.

The genes are TRBV12-3 or TRBV12-4 and TRBJ1-2, with D maybe TRBD1 (5 bases). Trimming took 3 bases from V and 3 from J, leaving 17 bases between them. This CDR3 has 16 residues. Here the CDR3 DNA reads TGTGCCAGCAGTTTCCTCCCTCCGGGGGGGTACTATGGCTACACCTTC. Residues: CASSFLPPGGYYGYTF.

V usage is TRBV11-3 and J usage is TRBJ2-1; D remains unclear. This CDR3 has 14 amino acids. The V and J ends lost 3 bases and 6 bases respectively, with 12 bases between them. CDR1 and CDR2 (germline): SGHNT, YENEEA. The CDR3 reads CASSFNPRSNEQFF. CDR3 bases: TGTGCCAGCAGCTTCAATCCCAGATCCAATGAGCAGTTCTTC.

CDR3 region: CASSSTGRVDTQYF. The DNA for the CDR3 is TGTGCCAGCAGCTCGACTGGGAGAGTAGATACGCAGTATTTT. The gene calls are TRBV27 and TRBJ2-3; a possible D gene is TRBD2 (5 bases). Trimming shortened V by 6 bases and J by 5 bases, and 15 bases separated the two germline ends. In germline, CDR1 is MNHEY, CDR2 SMNVEV (reference sequence). The CDR3 sequence is 14 residues long.

This clonotype was seen more than once but under ten times. The rearrangement uses TRBV11-2 and TRBJ2-7; TRBD2 matches 8 bases. The germline CDR1 and CDR2 sequences are SGHAT and FQNNGV. The CDR3 has 16 residues. J gave up 4 bases and V 5 bases, and 13 bases lay outside the gene matches. CDR3 sequence (DNA): TGTGCCAGCAGCCCCCTTAAGGTAGCGGGATCATACGAGCAGTACTTC. Protein: CASSPLKVAGSYEQYF.